This T cell receptor (beta chain) was sequenced in a study of CD8+ T cells in alopecia areata. Reverse transcription of extracted RNA yielded cDNA, which provided the sequencing template. Method: immunoSEQ multiplex PCR; TCRdb's copy keeps in-frame clones and lacks some. The table lists about 82,000 clones, roughly 51% of them singletons. Germline V CDR1 and CDR2: SGDLS, YYNGEE. The ends were cut back, 0 bases at V and 6 bases at J, with 10 bases in the middle. The CDR3 is 13 amino acids. What was sequenced was NKG2D-high CD8+ T cells sorted from blood. The chain is built from TRBV9 and TRBJ2-7; D is perhaps TRBD2 (5 bases). The sequence was collected from a human donor with alopecia areata. This CDR3 reads CASSVGGQGEQYF. CDR3 DNA sequence: TGTGCCAGCAGCGTAGGAGGGCAAGGCGAGCAGTACTTC.